These T cell receptor beta chains were read from a single sample in a study of cytomegalovirus exposure and HLA in healthy donors. TCRdb keeps only in-frame clones here, not all; method: immunoSEQ multiplex PCR. The repertoire consists of some 45,000 clones, with roughly 87% occurring once and the leading ten covering more than 7.5%. The specimen was PBMCs. The receptor source for this set is a woman in her thirties or forties in good health and CMV-seropositive. The conserved cysteine and the conserved F or W are not part of the CDR3 here.

V gene,CDR3 protein
TRBV5-4,ASSPGATNEKLF
TRBV9,ASSATGLAGASDTDTQY
TRBV30,AWTGTGSAQY
TRBV6-8,ASSYPRAGNTGELF
TRBV7-2,ASSPRDRGDYGYT
TRBV19,ASRGGGETQY
TRBV2,ASNPDRNQPQH
TRBV28,ASSPPRTVYGYT
TRBV9,ATDFRDRRLETQY
TRBV19,ASRASTGSLSPLH
TRBV6-1,ASIRDRLYEQY
TRBV9,ASSVGLGSQPQH
TRBV9,ASSVVVAGGPNEQF
TRBV5-1,ASSRDSTQETQY
TRBV10-1,ASLKAGKSYNEQF